Shown below are 13 T cell receptor beta chains from a single sample sequenced in a study of T cell responses to AZD1222 COVID-19 vaccine. Generated by immunoSEQ multiplex PCR, the TCRdb table keeps only in-frame clones and is missing some. The data show 150,000 to 200,000 clones, just over 90% seen once. This material consisted of peripheral blood, taken 28 days after the second AZD1222 dose. These receptors were collected from an adult who received the AZD1222 COVID-19 vaccine.

This chain joins TRBV14 and TRBJ2-1; TRBD2 might be the D (6 bases). V lost 4 bases and J lost 9, with 19 bases in between. This CDR3 contains 15 residues. Germline CDR1 SGHDN, CDR2 FVKESK. The CDR3 region is CASSLTGLGVSEQFF. DNA for the CDR3: TGTGCCAGCAGCCTGACGGGACTGGGTGTATCTGAGCAGTTCTTC.

The chain couples TRBV7-2 to TRBJ1-2, with TRBD1 as a possible D gene (6 bases). Germline V gene sequence: CDR1 SGHTA, CDR2 FQGNSA. V dropped 1 base and J dropped 6 bases, with 12 bases sitting between them. CDR3 length equals 14 residues. Here the CDR3 DNA reads TGTGCCAGCAGCTTAGTCCAGGGGCGCGATGGCTACACCTTC. This codes for CASSLVQGRDGYTF.

The rearrangement uses TRBV5-5 and TRBJ2-7, with 13 bases identical to TRBD2. In germline, CDR1 is SGHKS, CDR2 YYEKEE (reference sequence). V was pared by 0 bases and J by 2 bases, with 5 bases of the junction left unmatched. CDR3 length: 17 residues. Here the CDR3 DNA reads TGTGCCAGCAGCTTGGCGGGGACTAGCGGGAAGGCCTACGAGCAGTACTTC. Protein: CASSLAGTSGKAYEQYF.

The chain carries TRBV6-5 and TRBJ1-1; D not resolved. There are 13 residues in the CDR3. Trimming removed 4 bases at V and 6 bases at J, with 12 bases between. Per germline, CDR1 MNHEY and CDR2 SVGAGI. This chain's CDR3 is CASSFHLGPEAFF. The CDR3 nucleotides read TGTGCCAGCAGTTTTCACTTAGGGCCTGAAGCTTTCTTT.

CDR3 residues: CSVSPRQGEAYEQYF. CDR3 DNA sequence: TGCAGCGTTTCCCCCAGACAGGGGGAAGCCTACGAGCAGTACTTC. The J gene is TRBJ2-7, the V gene TRBV29-1; 9 bases are shared with TRBD1. The CDR3 sequence is 15 residues long. The germline CDR1 and CDR2 sequences are SQVTM and ANQGSEA. Unmatched junction bases numbered 10, after V lost 5 bases and J lost 2 bases.

The J gene is TRBJ1-2, the V gene TRBV6-2 or TRBV6-3; possibly TRBD1 for D (6 bases). Trimming took 6 bases from V and 1 from J, leaving 15 bases between them. There are 15 residues in the CDR3. Germline V CDR1 and CDR2: MNHEY, SVGEGT. The chain's CDR3 is CASSASGAGNYGYTF. The CDR3 DNA reads as TGTGCCAGCAGCGCGTCAGGGGCCGGTAACTATGGCTACACCTTC.

The rearrangement joins TRBV27 to TRBJ1-6, with a possible D match to TRBD1 (6 bases). The CDR3 contains 14 residues. The V end was cut by 6 bases, the J end by 2 bases, with 8 bases between. The germline V gene encodes CDR1 MNHEY and CDR2 SMNVEV (reference sequence). CDR3 region: CASRGQTYNSPLHF. For the CDR3, the DNA is TGTGCCAGCAGAGGACAGACCTATAATTCACCCCTCCACTTT.

This clone was seen only once. The J gene is TRBJ2-1, the V gene TRBV15; D is unclear. This CDR3 contains 15 residues. Germline CDR1 is LNHNV and CDR2 is YYDKDF (reference sequence). V gave up 0 bases and J gave up 0 bases, with 6 bases separating them. The CDR3 loop reads CATSREVSSYNEQFF. In DNA, the CDR3 is TGTGCCACCAGCAGAGAGGTTAGCTCCTACAATGAGCAGTTCTTC.

This chain joins TRBV2 and TRBJ2-3, with 10 bases lining up with TRBD2. In germline, CDR1 is SNHLY, CDR2 FYNNEI. J gave up 4 bases and V 7 bases, and 8 bases lay outside the gene matches. CDR3 length: 15 residues. The CDR3 loop reads CASTGSGLAPDTQYF. The CDR3 DNA sequence: TGTGCCAGCACCGGGTCGGGACTAGCGCCAGATACGCAGTATTTT.

This clone was observed once. The chain recombines TRBV19 with TRBJ1-2; 9 positions match TRBD1. CDR1 and CDR2 from the germline V gene are LNHDA and SQIVND (reference sequence). The CDR3 runs to 13 residues. Losses at the gene ends were 7 bases for V and 7 bases for J; bases not matched to a gene: 7. CDR3 DNA sequence: TGTGCCAGTAATAAGGACAGGGGCGTTGGCTACACCTTC. It specifies CASNKDRGVGYTF. The complete variable domain, with remaining parts taken from reference TRBV19 and TRBJ1-2, reads DGGITQSPKYLFRKEGQNVTLSCEQNLNHDAMYWYRQDPGQGLRLIYYSQIVNDFQKGDIAEGYSVSREKKESFPLTVTSAQKNPTAFYLCASNKDRGVGYTFGSGTRLTVV.

This clone was detected once. The chain recombines TRBV19 with TRBJ2-7; D ambiguous. The CDR3 contains 13 residues. V lost 3 bases and J lost 5, with 11 bases in between. Germline V lookup: CDR1 LNHDA, CDR2 SQIVND (reference sequence). The CDR3, as DNA: TGTGCCAGTAGTATCCACAGAGGCAACGAGCAGTACTTC. Its translation is CASSIHRGNEQYF.

The chain uses TRBV29-1 and TRBJ1-2; D is perhaps TRBD1 (5 bases). Germline loops: CDR1 SQVTM, CDR2 ANQGSEA. The CDR3 covers 16 residues. V lost 2 bases, J lost 5 bases, and 21 bases lay in between. The CDR3 bases are TGCAGCGTTGAATTCCCGGCGGGGGAGGGCGGGTATGGCTACACCTTC. Its translation: CSVEFPAGEGGYGYTF.

The V gene is TRBV6-4, the J gene TRBJ2-1, with 7 bases lining up with TRBD2. The V segment lost 7 bases and the J segment 1 base; nucleotides outside the gene matches: 7. The CDR3 has 15 amino acids. In germline, CDR1 is MRHNA, CDR2 SNTAGT. CDR3 protein: CASTRRGNSYNEQFF. DNA for the CDR3: TGTGCCAGCACCAGGCGGGGGAATTCCTACAATGAGCAGTTCTTC.